Listed below are T cell receptor beta chains from one sample, sequenced in a study of CD8+ T cells in alopecia areata. Using immunoSEQ multiplex PCR, the repertoire was profiled, and TCRdb retains in-frame clones only, with some absent. The profile shows 98,000 or so clones, roughly two thirds of them singletons. The sequencing here drew on CD8+ T cells sorted from blood, taken at week 4, from a patient treated with tofacitinib. Receptors originate from a human donor with alopecia areata. Both conserved end residues are part of each CDR3. The order of the fields is D gene, clone size, J gene, V gene, CDR3 DNA, CDR3 protein. D genes are given only for firm matches. Clone size is stated in some rows and not others, as once, few, many or a class when expanded.

>TRBD2|once|TRBJ2-7|TRBV7-6
TGTGCCAGCAGCTTGGAGGGACTAGCCTCCTACGAGCAGTACTTC
CASSLEGLASYEQYF
>TRBD2|NA|TRBJ2-5|TRBV7-9
TGTGCCAGCAGCTTACCAGCGGGGGGACAAGAGACCCAGTACTTC
CASSLPAGGQETQYF
>TRBD1|NA|TRBJ2-4|TRBV7-8
TGTGCCAGCAGCTCCGGGACAGAGGTTAAAAACATTCAGTACTTC
CASSSGTEVKNIQYF
>NA|few|TRBJ2-1|TRBV5-1
TGCGCCAGCAGCTTGGGTGGCTTCAATGAGCAGTTCTTC
CASSLGGFNEQFF
>TRBD1|few|TRBJ1-2|TRBV5-6
TGTGCCAGCAGCCTCGGGACAGGGAGTTGGTATGGCTACACCTTC
CASSLGTGSWYGYTF
>TRBD2|NA|TRBJ2-2|TRBV30
TGTGCCTGGAGTGTCGGGACTAGCGGTCTGGCCGGGGAGCTGTTTTTT
CAWSVGTSGLAGELFF
>NA|once|TRBJ1-2|TRBV7-9
TGTGCCAGCAGCTCCCCGTTGGACAGCTATGGCTACACCTTC
CASSSPLDSYGYTF
>NA|once|TRBJ2-1|TRBV15
TGTGCCACCACCCCCAATCGGGGACAACTCCACAATGAGCAGTTCTTC
CATTPNRGQLHNEQFF
>NA|NA|TRBJ1-1|TRBV10-3
TGTGCCATCAGCCGAACCCAGACAGAGAACACTGAAGCTTTCTTT
CAISRTQTENTEAFF
>NA|NA|TRBJ1-1|TRBV30
TGTGCCTGGAGTGATGTCGGGGCCCGGAACACTGAAGCTTTCTTT
CAWSDVGARNTEAFF
>NA|NA|TRBJ1-2|TRBV5-6
TGTGCCAGCAGCCCAGCAGGGGCTAACTATGGCTACACCTTC
CASSPAGANYGYTF
>TRBD1|few|TRBJ2-1|TRBV29-1
TGCAGCGGAACGCTCCAGGGGGCGCCGAAACTCTACAATGAGCAGTTCTTC
CSGTLQGAPKLYNEQFF
>TRBD1|NA|TRBJ2-5|TRBV6-4
TGTGCCAGCAGGGTTTCCGGGACAGAGTACTTC
CASRVSGTEYF
>NA|NA|TRBJ2-5|TRBV6-5
TGTGCCAGCAGTTACTCGGATGGGGAGACCCAGTACTTC
CASSYSDGETQYF
>NA|NA|TRBJ2-2|TRBV7-3
TGTGCCAGCAGCCACCTCAGAGCCCGGAACACCGGGGAGCTGTTTTTT
CASSHLRARNTGELFF
>NA|NA|TRBJ1-2|TRBV9
TGTGCCAGCAGCGTTTACAGTAAGGGTGGTAACGGCTACACCTTC
CASSVYSKGGNGYTF
>NA|NA|TRBJ2-3|TRBV27
TGTGCCAGCAGTGATTTCCGCGGAGATACGCAGTATTTT
CASSDFRGDTQYF
>NA|many|TRBJ2-3|TRBV28
TGTGCCAGCAGTTTTGGACAGTTCACAGATACGCAGTATTTT
CASSFGQFTDTQYF
>TRBD1|few|TRBJ2-5|TRBV15
TGTGCCACCAGCAAAACAGGGGGCCCAGAGACCCAGTACTTC
CATSKTGGPETQYF
>TRBD1|NA|TRBJ1-5|TRBV4-1
TGCGCCAGCAGCCAAGTTACCGACAGGGGGCAGGGGCAGCCCCAGCATTTT
CASSQVTDRGQGQPQHF
>NA|NA|TRBJ2-3|TRBV30
TGTGCCTGGGGCGGAGTGGTGTCCACAGATACGCAGTATTTT
CAWGGVVSTDTQYF
>NA|NA|TRBJ2-1|TRBV10-3
TGTGCCATCAGTGATGGGCAGGGTGAGCAGTTCTTC
CAISDGQGEQFF
>TRBD2|NA|TRBJ2-1|TRBV7-9
TGTGCCAGCAGCGGACTAGCATCCTACAATGAGCAGTTCTTC
CASSGLASYNEQFF
>NA|NA|TRBJ2-7|TRBV27
TGTGCCAGCAGTTTTGGCGTTGGACCGCAGTACTTC
CASSFGVGPQYF
>TRBD2|NA|TRBJ2-1|TRBV9
TGTGCCAGCAGCGTAGCTAGCGGGAGTAACAATGAGCAGTTCTTC
CASSVASGSNNEQFF
>NA|once|TRBJ2-7|TRBV4-1
TGCGCCAGCAGCCCGCGGACACTGGACGAGCAGTACTTC
CASSPRTLDEQYF
>NA|few|TRBJ2-2|TRBV11-2
TGTGCCAGCAGCTTAATGGGACCCGGGGAGCTGTTTTTT
CASSLMGPGELFF
>TRBD2|NA|TRBJ2-5|TRBV7-9
TGTGCCAGCAGTCGGACTAGCGGGGGGGCCCAGGAGACCCAGTACTTC
CASSRTSGGAQETQYF
>TRBD1|NA|TRBJ2-7|TRBV7-9
TGTGCCAGCAGCGCCGGACAGGGTCCCTACGAGCAGTACTTC
CASSAGQGPYEQYF
>NA|few|TRBJ2-3|TRBV28
TGTGCCAGCAGTTTATCCGGTGGCCCACCCACAGATACGCAGTATTTT
CASSLSGGPPTDTQYF
>NA|few|TRBJ2-1|TRBV29-1
TGCAGCGTTGAGGAGGGCGGATGGGGTGATAATGAGCAGTTCTTC
CSVEEGGWGDNEQFF
>NA|few|TRBJ2-3|TRBV13
TGTGCCAGCAGCGTAGGGGAGCGAGATACGCAGTATTTT
CASSVGERDTQYF
>TRBD1|NA|TRBJ1-5|TRBV2
TGTGCCAGCAGGGACAGGGTTATCGAGCAGCCCCAGCATTTT
CASRDRVIEQPQHF
>TRBD1|few|TRBJ2-1|TRBV9
TGTGCCAGCAGCGTGGACAGGGCTGGGAATGAGCAGTTCTTC
CASSVDRAGNEQFF
>NA|NA|TRBJ1-4|TRBV5-6
TGTGCCAGCGGCAGGGCAAGTGAAAAACTGTTTTTT
CASGRASEKLFF
>NA|NA|TRBJ2-5|TRBV5-1
TGCGCCAGCCGGGTTGGGGAGACCCAGTACTTC
CASRVGETQYF
>NA|NA|TRBJ1-2|TRBV29-1
TGCAGCGTTGAGTGGGGGCGGGATGGCTACACCTTC
CSVEWGRDGYTF
>NA|NA|TRBJ2-5|TRBV5-6
TGTGCCAGCAGCTTGATAGGAGACCAGGGGCGAGAGACCCAGTACTTC
CASSLIGDQGRETQYF
>NA|few|TRBJ1-5|TRBV27
TGTGCCAGCCAGTTAGGGCCTTCGGGGGCTCAGCCCCAGCATTTT
CASQLGPSGAQPQHF
>TRBD1|few|TRBJ2-1|TRBV19
TGTGCCAGTAGTATCGGACAGGGAAGCAATGAGCAGTTCTTC
CASSIGQGSNEQFF
>NA|NA|TRBJ2-2|TRBV29-1
TGCAGTGTTCACGGGGAGAACACCGGGGAGCTGTTTTTT
CSVHGENTGELFF
>TRBD2|NA|TRBJ2-7|TRBV11-2
TGTGCCAGCAGCGAAGAGCGGGAGGGTTATTACGAGCAGTACTTC
CASSEEREGYYEQYF
>NA|NA|TRBJ2-1|TRBV7-6
TGTGCCAGCAGCTTAGAAGCTATCTACAATGAGCAGTTCTTC
CASSLEAIYNEQFF
>NA|NA|TRBJ1-5|TRBV30
TGTGCCTGGAGTTCAGGCACCGGGGAGCCCCAGCATTTT
CAWSSGTGEPQHF
>NA|NA|TRBJ2-1|TRBV2
TGTGCCAGCAGTGAACTCCTGGATGCTCACAATGAGCAGTTCTTC
CASSELLDAHNEQFF
>TRBD1|NA|TRBJ2-2|TRBV29-1
TGCAGCGCCAGGGGGATGGCCGGGGAGCTGTTTTTT
CSARGMAGELFF
>TRBD2|NA|TRBJ2-3|TRBV7-9
TGTGCCAGCAGCTTCCCCACTAGCGGCACAGATACGCAGTATTTT
CASSFPTSGTDTQYF
>NA|few|TRBJ2-7|TRBV20-1
TGCAGTGCAGTGGACGCCTACGAGCAGTACTTC
CSAVDAYEQYF
>TRBD1|once|TRBJ2-7|TRBV6-5
TGTGCCAGCAGTTACGGACAGGGGCTCTACGAGCAGTACTTC
CASSYGQGLYEQYF
>NA|few|TRBJ1-6|TRBV25-1
TGTGCCAGCAGTGGCCTTAGGAAACCCCTCCACTTT
CASSGLRKPLHF
>NA|NA|TRBJ1-1|TRBV6-5
TGTGCCAGCAGTTACTCTACAGGAGGAACTGAAGCTTTCTTT
CASSYSTGGTEAFF